This TCR beta chain was sequenced for a study of post-analysis software for immune sequencing data (dated by TCRdb to about 2015). Study-level background: Relapsing-remitting, secondary progressive and progressive-relapsing multiple sclerosis were recorded as disease courses, and subtype annotation was lacking for some patients. Patient repertoires were compared against 11 previously published healthy control repertoires from donors aged 6 to 25 years. A subset of samples was prepared in parallel using single-end sample barcoding, then pooled and co-amplified after Illumina adapter ligation. Study-wide findings and limitations: Four or five TRBV segments, including TRBV5-6, TRBV5-1 and TRBV20-1, were significantly more frequent in patients than controls. Compared with controls, multiple sclerosis patients had significantly lower normalized Chao1 diversity, a finding suggesting substantial peripheral T-cell clonal expansion. When samples were clustered directly using the F measure, samples prepared in the same batch co-clustered strongly, which prompted a batch-effect correction. The multiple sclerosis patient group was slightly younger than the control group.

In the case of this clonotype: It lacks a known antigen. Base quality data are lacking; no much larger clone is found one base away.

According to the germline V gene, CDR1 reads MNHEY and CDR2 reads SVGEGT. The CDR3, cysteine through phenylalanine, is 17 amino acids long. Just CDR3 DNA is preserved here, 51 bases in frame from base 1. V trim: 5 bases; J trim: 9 bases; unmatched bases: 16. To demonstrate the VDJtools post-analysis software, the study profiled TCR beta repertoires from the peripheral blood of about 13 young patients with multiple sclerosis. The patients with multiple sclerosis were children and adolescents between roughly 6 and 15 years of age. Library construction relied on PCR. Sequenced on an Illumina HiSeq 2500. To reduce PCR and sequencing biases, unique molecular identifiers were incorporated into the TCR beta cDNA libraries. Roughly 0.5 million cDNA molecules were obtained per 1 to 10 million input T cells, so each molecule approximated one T cell. The same protocol used for the earlier healthy control dataset was applied to prepare and sequence the patient libraries. Within a given batch, samples were prepared together, multiplexed and sequenced on the same HiSeq lane. As for the authors' bioinformatics: Raw barcoded reads were processed with MIGEC, and single-read molecular identifier groups were discarded before consensus assembly and CDR3 extraction. Clonotype tables were post-analysed with VDJtools, and diversity was normalized by down-sampling all datasets to the smallest sample size. In repertoire overlap clustering, CDR3 amino acid sequences, but not nucleotide sequences, were matched to correct batch-related cross-sample contamination. TCRdb cleaned the public reads at Q25 with fastp, built clones with MiXCR and kept in-frame beta chains. Under each unique CDR3 protein, matching rows form one entry showing the most common genes and DNA. The V and J calls were not made by the authors but by TCRdb's processing. For this sample there are more than 500,000 distinct CDR3 sequences; around 36% appear just once. About 5.6% of the sample is in the top ten clones.

Sequenced material: blood. The TCR was taken from a girl aged 2-17 years with multiple sclerosis. The chain was built from TRBV6-2 or TRBV6-3 and TRBJ2-5; TRBD1 lines up with 12 middle nucleotides. DNA sequence: TGTGCCAGCAGTATCGGGACAGGGGGCGATTTTTCAGGTGCCCAGTACTTC. The translation is CASSIGTGGDFSGAQYF.